This TCR beta chain derives from a study of CD8 T cells in ankylosing spondylitis. The sample holds a few counts of this clonotype. This CDR3 contains 16 residues. The germline gives CDR1 PRHDT, CDR2 FYEKMQ (reference sequence). J was trimmed by 0 bases and V by 5 bases; bases with no gene match: 9. Preparation of TCR beta libraries was done by quantitative 5'-RACE with molecular barcodes. Using its own MiXCR run on the 5' RACE reads, TCRdb lists one record per CDR3 protein. The sample lists about 36,000 distinct CDR3 sequences; over 10% were seen once. The sample comprised synovial fluid, either unsorted or a sorted T cell fraction (not recorded which). The V call is TRBV13, the J call TRBJ2-7; 8 bases agree with TRBD1. This sequence originates from a male donor with ankylosing spondylitis. The CDR3 spells CASSLRQGTLSYEQYF. DNA for the CDR3: TGTGCCAGCAGCCTCCGACAGGGGACCCTCTCCTACGAGCAGTACTTC.